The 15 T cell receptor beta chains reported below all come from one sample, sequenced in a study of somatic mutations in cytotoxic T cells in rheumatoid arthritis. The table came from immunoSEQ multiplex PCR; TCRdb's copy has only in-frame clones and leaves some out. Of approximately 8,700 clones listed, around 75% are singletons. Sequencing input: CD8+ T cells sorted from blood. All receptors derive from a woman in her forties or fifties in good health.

CDR3 amino acids: CASSDSGGNGANVLTF. The CDR3 DNA reads TGTGCCAGCAGTGACAGTGGGGGGAATGGGGCCAACGTCCTGACTTTC. The chain employs TRBV6-1 and TRBJ2-6, with a weak D call TRBD2 (6 bases). The CDR3 contains 16 residues. V lost 3 bases, J lost 3 bases, and 12 bases lay in between. Germline V gene data show CDR1 as MNHNS and CDR2 as SASEGT.

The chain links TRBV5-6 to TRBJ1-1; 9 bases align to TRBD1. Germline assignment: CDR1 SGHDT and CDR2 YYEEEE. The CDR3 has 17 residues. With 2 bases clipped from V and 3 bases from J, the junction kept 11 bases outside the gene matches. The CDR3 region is CASSFPGTGPLHTEAFF. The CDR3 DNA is TGTGCCAGCAGCTTCCCCGGGACAGGGCCTTTGCACACTGAAGCTTTCTTT.

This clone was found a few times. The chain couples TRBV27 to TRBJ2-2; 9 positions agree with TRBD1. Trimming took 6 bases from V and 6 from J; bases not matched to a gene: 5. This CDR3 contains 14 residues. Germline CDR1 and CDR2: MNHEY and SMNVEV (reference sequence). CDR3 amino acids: CASRLQGAAGELFF. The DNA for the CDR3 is TGTGCCAGCAGGCTACAGGGGGCGGCCGGGGAGCTGTTTTTT.

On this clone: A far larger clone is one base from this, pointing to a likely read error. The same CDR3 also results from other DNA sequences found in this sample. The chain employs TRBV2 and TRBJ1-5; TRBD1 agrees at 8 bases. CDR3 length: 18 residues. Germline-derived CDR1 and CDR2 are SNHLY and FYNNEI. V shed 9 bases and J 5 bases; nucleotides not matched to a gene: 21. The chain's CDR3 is CASKGYDKRQGWYQPQHF. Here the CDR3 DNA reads TGTGCCAGTAAGGGGTACGATAAAAGACAGGGGTGGTATCAGCCCCAGCATTTT. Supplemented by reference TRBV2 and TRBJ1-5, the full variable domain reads EPEVTQTPSHQVTQMGQEVILRCVPISNHLYFYWYRQILGQKVEFLVSFYNNEISEKSEIFDDQFSVERPDGSNFTLKIRSTKLEDSAMYFCASKGYDKRQGWYQPQHFGDGTRLSIL.

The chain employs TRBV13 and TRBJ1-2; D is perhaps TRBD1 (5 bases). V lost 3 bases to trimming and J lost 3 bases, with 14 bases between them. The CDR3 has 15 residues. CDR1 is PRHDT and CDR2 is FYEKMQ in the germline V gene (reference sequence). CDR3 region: CASSFLGQKDYGYTF. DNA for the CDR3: TGTGCCAGCAGCTTTCTTGGACAAAAGGACTATGGCTACACCTTC.

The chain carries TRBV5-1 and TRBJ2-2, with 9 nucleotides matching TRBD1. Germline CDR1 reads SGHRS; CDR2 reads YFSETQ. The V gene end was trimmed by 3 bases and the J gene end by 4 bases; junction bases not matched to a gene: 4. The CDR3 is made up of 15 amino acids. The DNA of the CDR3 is TGCGCCAGCAGCTGGGGACAGGGAAGCACCGGGGAGCTGTTTTTT. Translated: CASSWGQGSTGELFF.

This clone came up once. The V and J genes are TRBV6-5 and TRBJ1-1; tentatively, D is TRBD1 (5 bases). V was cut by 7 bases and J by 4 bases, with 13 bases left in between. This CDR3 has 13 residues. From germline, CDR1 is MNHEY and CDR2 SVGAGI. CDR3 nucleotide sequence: TGTGCCAGCAATTATGGGGGGGGCACTGAAGCTTTCTTT. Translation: CASNYGGGTEAFF.

CDR3 in amino acids: CASSLEFSGGVEQFF. DNA for the CDR3: TGTGCCAGCAGCTTAGAGTTTAGCGGGGGGGTGGAGCAGTTCTTC. The chain joins TRBV11-3 to TRBJ2-1, with 11 bases that match TRBD2. Germline CDR1 and CDR2: SGHNT and YENEEA. The CDR3 has 15 amino acids. Trimming at V came to 0 bases and at J to 10 bases, leaving 5 bases not matched to a gene.

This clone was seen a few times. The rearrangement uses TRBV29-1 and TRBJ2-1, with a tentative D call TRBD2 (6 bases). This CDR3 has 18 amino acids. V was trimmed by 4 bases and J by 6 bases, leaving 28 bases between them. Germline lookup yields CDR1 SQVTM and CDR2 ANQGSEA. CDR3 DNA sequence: TGCAGCGTTGCTGGCCTCCCGAAACGGGGGATGGACCTCAATGAGCAGTTCTTC. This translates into CSVAGLPKRGMDLNEQFF.

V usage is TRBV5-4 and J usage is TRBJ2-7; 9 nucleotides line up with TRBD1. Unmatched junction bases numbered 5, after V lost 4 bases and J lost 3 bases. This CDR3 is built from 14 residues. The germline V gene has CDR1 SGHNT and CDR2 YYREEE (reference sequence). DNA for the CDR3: TGTGCCAGCAGCCCCGGGACAGGGTTCTACGAGCAGTACTTC. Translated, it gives CASSPGTGFYEQYF.

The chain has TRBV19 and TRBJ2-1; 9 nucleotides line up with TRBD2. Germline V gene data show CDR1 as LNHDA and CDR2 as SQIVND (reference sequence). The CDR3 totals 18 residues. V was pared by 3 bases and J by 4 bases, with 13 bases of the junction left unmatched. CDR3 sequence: CASSMNRWNAGGYNEQFF. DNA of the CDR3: TGTGCCAGTAGTATGAATAGGTGGAACGCGGGGGGGTACAATGAGCAGTTCTTC.

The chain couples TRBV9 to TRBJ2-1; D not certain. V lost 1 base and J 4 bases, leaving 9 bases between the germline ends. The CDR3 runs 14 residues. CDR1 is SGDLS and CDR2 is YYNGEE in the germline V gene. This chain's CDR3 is CASSVSDGYNEQFF. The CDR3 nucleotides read TGTGCCAGCAGCGTATCAGACGGGTACAATGAGCAGTTCTTC.

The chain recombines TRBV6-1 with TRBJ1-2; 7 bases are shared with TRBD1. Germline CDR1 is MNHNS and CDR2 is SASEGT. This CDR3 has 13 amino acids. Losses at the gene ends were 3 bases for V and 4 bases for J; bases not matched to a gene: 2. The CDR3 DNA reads TGTGCCAGCAGTGAGGACAGGAGCTATGGCTACACCTTC. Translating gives CASSEDRSYGYTF.

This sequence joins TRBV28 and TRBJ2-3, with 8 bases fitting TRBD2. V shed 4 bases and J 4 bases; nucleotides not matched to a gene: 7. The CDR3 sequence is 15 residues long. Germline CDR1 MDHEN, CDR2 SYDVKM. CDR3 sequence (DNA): TGTGCCAGCAGTTGGACCGGGACTAGTTCAGATACGCAGTATTTT. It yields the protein CASSWTGTSSDTQYF.

The CDR3 sequence: CASSLGGAVEQYF. The CDR3 coding sequence is TGTGCCAGCAGTTTAGGGGGCGCAGTCGAGCAGTACTTC. V and J are TRBV27 and TRBJ2-7; D perhaps matches TRBD1 (6 bases). There are 13 residues in the CDR3. Germline CDR1 MNHEY, CDR2 SMNVEV (reference sequence). Trimming cost V 2 bases and J 6 bases, with 11 bases left between them.